The present T cell receptor (beta chain) was sequenced within a study of CD8+ T cells in alopecia areata. Study findings and constraints: Elevated clonality characterized lesional scalp relative to normal scalp, particularly in alopecia totalis/universalis.

Treatment defined: oral pan-JAK inhibitor, 5-10 mg twice daily. As the sequencing template, cDNA was produced by extracting RNA and reverse transcribing it. Libraries were prepared by immunoSEQ multiplex PCR; TCRdb keeps only in-frame clonotypes and omits some of them. The sample consists of a few hundred thousand clones, around 43% of them appearing once. At least ten counts were recorded for this clone. Its antigen is undetermined. V was clipped by 3 bases and J by 0 bases, with 8 bases between them. This CDR3 is 14 amino acids long. Germline assignment: CDR1 MNHEY and CDR2 SMNVEV (reference sequence).

V gene TRBV27 combines with J gene TRBJ1-1, with D maybe TRBD1 (6 bases). The material sequenced was CD4+ T cells sorted from blood, taken at roughly week 36, from a patient treated with tofacitinib. The sequence was collected from a human donor with alopecia areata. The CDR3 DNA reads as TGTGCCAGCAGTTTGACAGGCATGAACACTGAAGCTTTCTTT. Amino acids: CASSLTGMNTEAFF.